The next 27 T cell receptor beta chains were all read from a single sample in a study of cytomegalovirus exposure and HLA in healthy donors. PCR amplification relied on 60 Vbeta primers (plus 13 Jbeta primers). This table comes from immunoSEQ multiplex PCR, and its TCRdb copy is limited to in-frame clones, with some not included. This table has approximately 130,000 clones, more than 70% appearing once. Sequencing input: PBMCs. The receptor set was obtained from a man in his fifties in good health and CMV-seropositive.

The chain recombines TRBV7-2 with TRBJ1-2; D not certain. Germline values: CDR1 SGHTA, CDR2 FQGNSA. Trimming pared 2 bases from V and 7 bases from J, leaving 8 bases between. The CDR3 extends over 12 amino acids. The CDR3 DNA sequence: TGTGCCAGCAGCTTACCCGCGGTTGGCTACACCTTC. Its protein product is CASSLPAVGYTF.

This clone has just a few counts. This chain's CDR3 is CASRNSHTGELFF. In DNA, the CDR3 is TGTGCCAGCAGAAACAGTCACACCGGGGAGCTGTTTTTT. The rearrangement joins TRBV2 to TRBJ2-2; D call uncertain. Germline loops: CDR1 SNHLY, CDR2 FYNNEI. The CDR3 runs 13 residues. V gave up 6 bases and J gave up 3 bases, with 8 bases separating them.

The chain has TRBV5-5 and TRBJ1-2, with TRBD1 identical over 7 bases. The CDR3 totals 16 residues. The germline gives CDR1 SGHKS, CDR2 YYEKEE (reference sequence). J gave up 6 bases and V 4 bases, and 15 bases lay outside the gene matches. The CDR3 reads CASSTTLDRVWNGYTF. CDR3 DNA: TGTGCCAGCAGCACCACCCTTGACAGGGTTTGGAATGGCTACACCTTC. Using reference TRBV5-5 and TRBJ1-2 for the parts outside the CDR3, the full variable domain is DAGVTQSPTHLIKTRGQQVTLRCSPISGHKSVSWYQQVLGQGPQFIFQYYEKEERGRGNFPDRFSARQFPNYSSELNVNALLLGDSALYLCASSTTLDRVWNGYTFGSGTRLTVV.

CDR3 protein: CASSFDGSNSPLHF. The CDR3 DNA follows: TGTGCCAGCAGTTTCGACGGGAGTAATTCACCCCTCCACTTT. The chain joins TRBV6-5 to TRBJ1-6, with D unclear. From germline, CDR1 is MNHEY and CDR2 SVGAGI. This CDR3 contains 14 residues. V lost 4 bases, J lost 6 bases, and 10 bases lay in between.

The rearrangement joins TRBV9 to TRBJ2-1; 7 bases agree with TRBD1. Germline V CDR1 and CDR2: SGDLS, YYNGEE. This CDR3 is 15 amino acids long. The V and J ends lost 5 bases and 0 bases, in that order; junction bases with no gene match: 5. The chain's CDR3 is CASRPTGSSYNEQFF. Here the CDR3 DNA reads TGTGCCAGCAGACCGACAGGGAGCTCCTACAATGAGCAGTTCTTC.

The sample holds a few counts of this clone. The genes are TRBV5-4 and TRBJ2-3, with 8 bases matching TRBD2. Germline trimming cut 0 bases from V and 0 bases from J; bases unmatched to any gene: 3. Germline V gives CDR1 SGHNT, CDR2 YYREEE (reference sequence). This CDR3 comprises 16 residues. This CDR3 is CASSLEASGSTDTQYF. The CDR3 DNA follows: TGTGCCAGCAGCTTGGAAGCTAGCGGGAGCACAGATACGCAGTATTTT.

The chain carries TRBV4-2 and TRBJ2-5, with D perhaps TRBD2 (5 bases). Trimming stripped 1 base from V and 2 bases from J, with 14 bases between. The CDR3 has 16 residues. Germline CDR1 reads LGHNA; CDR2 reads YNFKEQ. The DNA for the CDR3 is TGTGCCAGCAGCCAAGGATCCCTCGGGGATCAAGAGACCCAGTACTTC. This codes for CASSQGSLGDQETQYF.

The V call is TRBV14, the J call TRBJ1-6, with D possibly being TRBD1 (6 bases). CDR1 is SGHDN, CDR2 FVKESK, per germline. The CDR3 loop spans 13 amino acids. The germline V and J ends were trimmed by 4 bases and 10 bases, with 11 bases remaining between them. The CDR3 bases are TGTGCCAGCAGCCCCGGGGGGGGCTCACCCCTCCACTTT. This sequence encodes CASSPGGGSPLHF.

V usage is TRBV2 and J usage is TRBJ1-2; a possible D gene is TRBD1 (6 bases). Germline CDR1 is SNHLY and CDR2 is FYNNEI. This CDR3 contains 13 residues. V gave up 6 bases and J gave up 5 bases, with 13 bases separating them. CDR3 coding DNA: TGTGCCAGCAGCGCCGACAGGCGATATGGCTACACCTTC. Translated: CASSADRRYGYTF.

The rearrangement uses TRBV5-4 and TRBJ2-1; 10 nucleotides match TRBD2. J lost 6 bases, V lost 4 bases, and 7 bases had no gene match. Looked up from germline, CDR1 is SGHNT and CDR2 is YYREEE (reference sequence). The CDR3 is 15 amino acids. CDR3 region: CASSPGTSVGNEQFF. The CDR3 coding sequence is TGTGCCAGCAGCCCCGGGACTAGCGTAGGCAATGAGCAGTTCTTC.

This clone was detected only a few times. This CDR3 is CASSLTLAGPYEQYF. CDR3 bases: TGTGCCAGCAGCCTCACGCTAGCGGGACCCTACGAGCAGTACTTC. The J gene is TRBJ2-7, the V gene TRBV5-4; 9 bases fit TRBD2. The CDR3 covers 15 residues. With V trimmed by 4 bases and J by 2 bases, 7 bases remained unmatched. Per the germline V gene, CDR1 is SGHNT and CDR2 is YYREEE (reference sequence).

Turning to this clone: The same CDR3 is also encoded by other DNA sequences in this sample. The V and J genes are TRBV11-2 and TRBJ2-1; unclear D gene. CDR1 is SGHAT, CDR2 FQNNGV, per germline. This CDR3 has 12 residues. V was cut by 2 bases and J by 5 bases, with 4 bases left in between. The CDR3 DNA is TGTGCCAGCAGCTTAACGGACAATGAGCAGTTCTTC. Translated: CASSLTDNEQFF. Based on the CDR3 plus reference TRBV11-2 and TRBJ2-1, the full variable domain is EAGVAQSPRYKIIEKRQSVAFWCNPISGHATLYWYQQILGQGPKLLIQFQNNGVVDDSQLPKDRFSAERLKGVDSTLKIQPAKLEDSAVYLCASSLTDNEQFFGPGTRLTVL.

The chain is built from TRBV5-1 and TRBJ2-2; weak D call: TRBD1 (5 bases). V gave up 3 bases and J gave up 10 bases, with 16 bases separating them. CDR3 length: 14 amino acids. Germline V gives CDR1 SGHRS, CDR2 YFSETQ. The chain's CDR3 is CASSWQLGPAELFF. CDR3 in DNA: TGCGCCAGCAGCTGGCAGTTGGGGCCAGCGGAGCTGTTTTTT.

The V call is TRBV7-2, the J call TRBJ2-7; 11 nucleotides align to TRBD1. The CDR3 totals 15 residues. Trimming took 4 bases from V and 6 from J; bases not matched to a gene: 8. The germline V gene encodes CDR1 SGHTA and CDR2 FQGNSA. CDR3 DNA sequence: TGTGCCAGCAGCTCGTTGGACAGGGGGCTGTCCGAGCAGTACTTC. Its protein is CASSSLDRGLSEQYF.

Note on this clone: The sample holds other DNA sequences that translate to the same CDR3. The chain joins TRBV5-1 to TRBJ1-5; D possibly corresponds to TRBD1 (6 bases). The V gene lost 0 bases and the J gene lost 1 base, with 8 bases spanning the gap. Germline CDR1 and CDR2: SGHRS and YFSETQ. The CDR3 has 15 amino acids. CDR3 region: CASSLEGQSNQPQHF. CDR3 nucleotides: TGCGCCAGCAGCTTGGAAGGACAGAGCAATCAGCCCCAGCATTTT.

This chain uses TRBV2 with TRBJ2-3, with a tentative D call TRBD2 (5 bases). The CDR3 is made up of 16 amino acids. V dropped 3 bases and J dropped 1 base, with 14 bases sitting between them. Germline V gene data show CDR1 as SNHLY and CDR2 as FYNNEI. The CDR3, as DNA: TGTGCCAGCAGTGAGAGGGCTTCCCCAGGCACAGATACGCAGTATTTT. It encodes CASSERASPGTDTQYF.

The V and J genes are TRBV7-2 and TRBJ2-3; unclear D gene. The germline CDR1 and CDR2 sequences are SGHTA and FQGNSA. The CDR3 consists of 13 residues. V shed 6 bases and J shed 5 bases, with 12 bases lying between them. The CDR3 is CASRFNPGDTQYF. The DNA of the CDR3 is TGTGCCAGCAGATTCAACCCGGGAGATACGCAGTATTTT.

The rearrangement joins TRBV9 to TRBJ1-1; the D gene is possibly TRBD1 (5 bases). With 1 base removed from V and 1 base from J, the gap between germline ends came to 8 bases. Germline assignment: CDR1 SGDLS and CDR2 YYNGEE. CDR3 length: 14 residues. The CDR3 nucleotides read TGTGCCAGCAGCGTAACCACAGGGAACACTGAAGCTTTCTTT. It codes for CASSVTTGNTEAFF.

This clone has ten or more counts. The rearrangement links TRBV2 to TRBJ2-1, with TRBD2 identical over 10 bases. This CDR3 comprises 16 residues. Germline V gene data show CDR1 as SNHLY and CDR2 as FYNNEI. J was trimmed by 9 bases and V by 0 bases; bases with no gene match: 8. The CDR3 loop reads CASSEAGVAGGSEQFF. The CDR3 DNA is TGTGCCAGCAGTGAAGCAGGGGTAGCGGGAGGCAGTGAGCAGTTCTTC. The entire variable domain, with the rest obtained from reference TRBV2 and TRBJ2-1, is as follows: EPEVTQTPSHQVTQMGQEVILRCVPISNHLYFYWYRQILGQKVEFLVSFYNNEISEKSEIFDDQFSVERPDGSNFTLKIRSTKLEDSAMYFCASSEAGVAGGSEQFFGPGTRLTVL.

This clone was seen more than once but under ten times. The chain carries TRBV2 and TRBJ1-5; D remains ambiguous. This CDR3 comprises 15 residues. CDR1 is SNHLY, CDR2 FYNNEI, per germline. Trimming took off 2 bases at V and 3 bases at J, with 11 bases between the two ends. CDR3 amino acids: CASSELVGLNQPQHF. DNA of the CDR3: TGTGCCAGCAGTGAACTGGTCGGACTCAATCAGCCCCAGCATTTT.

This chain connects TRBV5-5 to TRBJ2-7; D is perhaps TRBD2 (6 bases). This CDR3 region has 13 residues. Germline CDR1 SGHKS, CDR2 YYEKEE (reference sequence). The V end was cut by 4 bases, the J end by 4 bases, with 12 bases between. The DNA for the CDR3 is TGTGCCAGCAGCCCTCCCGGGGGTTACGAGCAGTACTTC. This encodes CASSPPGGYEQYF.

This clone has more than one count but fewer than ten. The chain employs TRBV29-1 and TRBJ2-5; D may be TRBD2 (6 bases). V was pared by 6 bases and J by 4 bases, with 18 bases between. CDR1 and CDR2 (germline): SQVTM, ANQGSEA. CDR3 size: 14 residues. The CDR3: CSVRGGRGGETQYF. The CDR3 DNA reads as TGCAGCGTCCGGGGAGGTCGGGGAGGAGAGACCCAGTACTTC.

The chain combines TRBV5-1 with TRBJ1-3; no definite D call. CDR3 length: 13 amino acids. V lost 7 bases and J lost 0, with 8 bases in between. CDR1 and CDR2 from the germline V gene are SGHRS and YFSETQ. CDR3 sequence reads: CASGSSSGNTIYF. CDR3 in DNA: TGCGCCAGCGGCTCTAGCTCTGGAAACACCATATATTTT. Full variable domain (remainder filled in from reference TRBV5-1 and TRBJ1-3): KAGVTQTPRYLIKTRGQQVTLSCSPISGHRSVSWYQQTPGQGLQFLFEYFSETQRNKGNFPGRFSGRQFSNSRSEMNVSTLELGDSALYLCASGSSSGNTIYFGEGSWLTVV.

V gene TRBV2 combines with J gene TRBJ1-6; 12 bases are shared with TRBD1. The J segment lost 7 bases and the V segment lost 8 bases, leaving 6 bases of the junction unmatched. The CDR3 length is 15 residues. Germline V gene lookup returns CDR1 SNHLY and CDR2 FYNNEI. The CDR3 sequence: CASGTGGLGNSPLHF. Written as DNA, the CDR3 is TGTGCCAGCGGGACAGGGGGCCTAGGGAATTCACCCCTCCACTTT.

The genes are TRBV5-1 and TRBJ1-3, with D tentatively TRBD1 (5 bases). This CDR3 is built from 17 residues. From germline, CDR1 is SGHRS and CDR2 YFSETQ. V dropped 0 bases and J dropped 3 bases, with 16 bases sitting between them. The chain's CDR3 is CASSLGPAGGNGNTIYF. The CDR3 nucleotides read TGCGCCAGCAGCTTGGGGCCGGCGGGGGGGAATGGAAACACCATATATTTT. The full variable domain, with the rest looked up from reference TRBV5-1 and TRBJ1-3, is KAGVTQTPRYLIKTRGQQVTLSCSPISGHRSVSWYQQTPGQGLQFLFEYFSETQRNKGNFPGRFSGRQFSNSRSEMNVSTLELGDSALYLCASSLGPAGGNGNTIYFGEGSWLTVV.

This clone has a single count. V usage is TRBV6-6 and J usage is TRBJ1-1; 7 bases agree with TRBD1. The CDR3 is 13 residues long. Germline V gives CDR1 MNHNY, CDR2 SVGAGI (reference sequence). V trimming: 5 bases; J trimming: 5 bases; junction bases outside the gene matches: 5. The CDR3 protein is CASSDTGVTEAFF. The DNA for the CDR3 is TGTGCCAGCAGTGACACAGGGGTGACTGAAGCTTTCTTT.

This chain uses TRBV25-1 with TRBJ1-2; possibly TRBD1 for D (6 bases). The CDR3 consists of 14 residues. CDR1 is MGHDK, CDR2 SYGVNS, per germline. V lost 6 bases and J 4 bases, leaving 15 bases between the germline ends. The CDR3 bases are TGTGCCAGCAGCCCCAGGGGACAAATCTATGGCTACACCTTC. Its translation: CASSPRGQIYGYTF.